This TCR beta chain was sequenced during a study of shared clonotypes between healthy human individuals. This clone was observed a few times. Its specificity is unknown. This table comes from immunoSEQ multiplex PCR, and its TCRdb copy is limited to in-frame clones, with some not included. The table has about 990,000 clones, about 80% seen once. Study results and limitations: Naive subsets, compared against memory subsets, generally had larger estimated richness values.

The sequence derives from a man in his late teens or twenties in good health. Some clones in this sample may be carry-over from other donors' samples. Sequencing was done on a sample of memory CD4+ T cells from PBMCs. Subset indicated: CD45RA-negative fraction.

The chain's CDR3 is CASSQAGAEGSNEQFF. In DNA, the CDR3 is TGTGCCAGCAGCCAAGCTGGGGCCGAGGGTTCCAATGAGCAGTTCTTC. This rearrangement joins TRBV4-2 to TRBJ2-1; D may match TRBD1 or TRBD2 (5 bases each). CDR1 and CDR2 (germline): LGHNA, YNFKEQ. This CDR3 spans 16 amino acids. The V end was cut by 1 base, the J end by 6 bases, with 16 bases between.